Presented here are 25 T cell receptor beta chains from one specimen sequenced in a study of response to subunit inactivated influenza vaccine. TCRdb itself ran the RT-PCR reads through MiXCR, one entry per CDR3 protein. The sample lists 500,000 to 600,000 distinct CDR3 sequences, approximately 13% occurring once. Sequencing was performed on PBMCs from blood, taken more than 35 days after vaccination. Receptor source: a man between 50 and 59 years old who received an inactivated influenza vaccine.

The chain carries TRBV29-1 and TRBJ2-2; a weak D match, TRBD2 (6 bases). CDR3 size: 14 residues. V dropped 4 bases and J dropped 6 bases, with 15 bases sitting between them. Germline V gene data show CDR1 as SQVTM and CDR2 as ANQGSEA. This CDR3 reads CSVAGGSFAGELFF. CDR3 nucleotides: TGCAGCGTTGCTGGGGGGTCTTTCGCCGGGGAGCTGTTTTTT.

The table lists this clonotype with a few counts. The CDR3 DNA follows: TGTGCCAGCAGTGTTCTAGAATCGTACGAGCAGTACTTC. Its protein product is CASSVLESYEQYF. The J gene is TRBJ2-7, the V gene TRBV25-1; D not resolved. V was clipped by 4 bases and J by 4 bases, with 11 bases between them. Germline CDR1 is MGHDK and CDR2 is SYGVNS. This CDR3 region has 13 residues.

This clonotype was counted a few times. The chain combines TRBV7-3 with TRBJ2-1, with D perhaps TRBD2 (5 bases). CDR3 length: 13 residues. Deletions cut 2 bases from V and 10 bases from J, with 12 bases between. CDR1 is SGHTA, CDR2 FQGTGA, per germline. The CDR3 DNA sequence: TGTGCCAGCAGCTTACAGCGGCAAGAAGAGCAGTTCTTC. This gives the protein CASSLQRQEEQFF.

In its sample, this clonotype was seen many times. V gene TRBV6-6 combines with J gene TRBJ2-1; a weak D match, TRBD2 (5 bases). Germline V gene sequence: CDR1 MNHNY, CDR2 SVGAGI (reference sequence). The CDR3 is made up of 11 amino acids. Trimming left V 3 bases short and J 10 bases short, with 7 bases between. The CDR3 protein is CASSYSGEQFF. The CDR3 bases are TGTGCCAGCAGTTATTCGGGGGAGCAGTTCTTC.

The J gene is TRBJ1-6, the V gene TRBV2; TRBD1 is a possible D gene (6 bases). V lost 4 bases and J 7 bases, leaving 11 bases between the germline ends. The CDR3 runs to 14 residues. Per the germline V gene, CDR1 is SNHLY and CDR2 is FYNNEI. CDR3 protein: CASSGRDTNSPLHF. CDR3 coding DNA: TGTGCCAGCAGTGGCCGGGACACCAATTCACCCCTCCACTTT.

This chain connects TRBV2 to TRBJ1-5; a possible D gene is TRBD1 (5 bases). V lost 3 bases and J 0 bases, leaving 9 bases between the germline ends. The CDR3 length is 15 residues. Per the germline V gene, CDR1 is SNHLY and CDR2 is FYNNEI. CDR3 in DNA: TGTGCCAGCAGTGAGGGACCCTATAGCAATCAGCCCCAGCATTTT. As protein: CASSEGPYSNQPQHF.

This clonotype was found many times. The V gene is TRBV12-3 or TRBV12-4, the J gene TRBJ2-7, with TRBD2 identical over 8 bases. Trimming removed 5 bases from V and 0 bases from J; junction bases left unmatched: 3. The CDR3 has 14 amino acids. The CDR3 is CASSISGVSYEQYF. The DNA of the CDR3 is TGTGCCAGCAGTATTAGCGGGGTCTCCTACGAGCAGTACTTC.

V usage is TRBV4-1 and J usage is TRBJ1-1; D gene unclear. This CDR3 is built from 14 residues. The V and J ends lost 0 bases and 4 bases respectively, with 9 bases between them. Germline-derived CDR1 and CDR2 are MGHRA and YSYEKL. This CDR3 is CASSQDTSRTEAFF. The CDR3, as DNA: TGCGCCAGCAGCCAAGACACGAGTCGCACTGAAGCTTTCTTT.

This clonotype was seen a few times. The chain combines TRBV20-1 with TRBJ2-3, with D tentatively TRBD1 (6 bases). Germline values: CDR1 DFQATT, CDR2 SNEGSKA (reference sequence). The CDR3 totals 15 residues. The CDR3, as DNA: TGCAGGACAGGCATACCGACGGCGAGCACAGATACGCAGTATTTT. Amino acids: CRTGIPTASTDTQYF.

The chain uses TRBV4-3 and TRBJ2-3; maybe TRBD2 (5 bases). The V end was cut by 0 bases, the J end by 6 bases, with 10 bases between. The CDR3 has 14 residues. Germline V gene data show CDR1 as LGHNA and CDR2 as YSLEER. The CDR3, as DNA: TGCGCCAGCAGCCAAGACACGGGAAGCGATACGCAGTATTTT. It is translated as CASSQDTGSDTQYF.

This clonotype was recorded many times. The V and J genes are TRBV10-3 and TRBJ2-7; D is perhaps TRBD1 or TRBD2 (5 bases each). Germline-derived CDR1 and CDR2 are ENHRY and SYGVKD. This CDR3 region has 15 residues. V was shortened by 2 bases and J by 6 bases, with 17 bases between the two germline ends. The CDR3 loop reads CAISERTLGVLEQYF. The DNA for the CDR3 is TGTGCCATCAGTGAGAGGACACTGGGGGTTCTCGAGCAGTACTTC.

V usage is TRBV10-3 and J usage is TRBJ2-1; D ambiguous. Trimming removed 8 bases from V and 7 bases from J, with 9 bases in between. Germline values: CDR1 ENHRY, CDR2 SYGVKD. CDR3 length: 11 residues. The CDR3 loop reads CAIASGNEQFF. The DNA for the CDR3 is TGTGCCATCGCGTCGGGTAATGAGCAGTTCTTC.

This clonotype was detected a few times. The DNA for the CDR3 is TGTGCCAGCAGAAGGGGGGCAGGGGATGGAGAGACCCAGTACTTC. It yields the protein CASRRGAGDGETQYF. The V and J genes are TRBV12-3 or TRBV12-4 and TRBJ2-5; possibly TRBD1 or TRBD2 for D (6 bases each). This CDR3 is 15 amino acids long. V lost 6 bases to trimming and J lost 4 bases, with 18 bases between them.

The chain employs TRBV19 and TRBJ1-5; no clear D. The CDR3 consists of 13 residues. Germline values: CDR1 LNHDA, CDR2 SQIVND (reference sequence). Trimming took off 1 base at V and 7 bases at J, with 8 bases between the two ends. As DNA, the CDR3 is TGTGCCAGTAGTATAGTGGGAGGCCAGCCCCAGCATTTT. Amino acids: CASSIVGGQPQHF. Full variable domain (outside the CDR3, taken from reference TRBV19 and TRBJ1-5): DGGITQSPKYLFRKEGQNVTLSCEQNLNHDAMYWYRQDPGQGLRLIYYSQIVNDFQKGDIAEGYSVSREKKESFPLTVTSAQKNPTAFYLCASSIVGGQPQHFGDGTRLSIL.

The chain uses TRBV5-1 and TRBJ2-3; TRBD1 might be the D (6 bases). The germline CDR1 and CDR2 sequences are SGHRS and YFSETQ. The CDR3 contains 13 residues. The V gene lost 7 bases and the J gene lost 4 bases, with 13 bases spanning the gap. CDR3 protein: CASWDTQSDTQYF. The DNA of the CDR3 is TGCGCCAGCTGGGACACCCAGTCAGATACGCAGTATTTT.

DNA of the CDR3: TGTGCCAGCAGCCTTAGGGCCGTAGAATACGAGCAGTACTTC. It encodes CASSLRAVEYEQYF. The V gene is TRBV3-1, the J gene TRBJ2-7; D is uncertain. Trimming took 4 bases from V and 4 from J, leaving 14 bases between them. Germline-derived CDR1 and CDR2 are LGHDT and YNNKEL (reference sequence). This CDR3 spans 14 amino acids.

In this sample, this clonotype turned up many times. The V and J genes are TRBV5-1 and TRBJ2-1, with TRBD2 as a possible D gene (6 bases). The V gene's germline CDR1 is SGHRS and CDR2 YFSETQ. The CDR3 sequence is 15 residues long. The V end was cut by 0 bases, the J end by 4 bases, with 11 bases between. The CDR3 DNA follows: TGCGCCAGCAGCTTGGAGGGACTCGTATACAATGAGCAGTTCTTC. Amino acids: CASSLEGLVYNEQFF.

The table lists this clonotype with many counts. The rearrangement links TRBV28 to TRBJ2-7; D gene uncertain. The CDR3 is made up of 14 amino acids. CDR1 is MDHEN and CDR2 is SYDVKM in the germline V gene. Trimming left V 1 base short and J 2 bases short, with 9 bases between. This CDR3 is CASSLSVGAYEQYF. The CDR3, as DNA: TGTGCCAGCAGTTTATCTGTGGGCGCCTACGAGCAGTACTTC.

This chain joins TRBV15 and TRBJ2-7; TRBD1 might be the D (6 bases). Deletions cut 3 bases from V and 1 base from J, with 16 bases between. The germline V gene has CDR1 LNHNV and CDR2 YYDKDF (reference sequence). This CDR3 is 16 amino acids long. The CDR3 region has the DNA TGTGCCACCAGCAGTGATCAGGACAGCTTTTCCTACGAGCAGTACTTC. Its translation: CATSSDQDSFSYEQYF.

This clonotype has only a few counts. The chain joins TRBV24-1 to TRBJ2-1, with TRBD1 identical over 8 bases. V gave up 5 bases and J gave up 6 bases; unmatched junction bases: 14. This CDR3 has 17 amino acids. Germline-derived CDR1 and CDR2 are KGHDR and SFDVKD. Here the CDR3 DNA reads TGTGCCACCAGTGCTTTACAGGGGGGATCGGTGAGCAATGAGCAGTTCTTC. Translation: CATSALQGGSVSNEQFF.

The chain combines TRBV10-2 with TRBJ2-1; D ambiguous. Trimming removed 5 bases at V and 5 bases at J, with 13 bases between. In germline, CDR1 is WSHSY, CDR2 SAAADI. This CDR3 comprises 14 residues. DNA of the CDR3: TGCGCCAGCAGTATACTACCCGGCAACAATGAGCAGTTCTTC. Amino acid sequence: CASSILPGNNEQFF.

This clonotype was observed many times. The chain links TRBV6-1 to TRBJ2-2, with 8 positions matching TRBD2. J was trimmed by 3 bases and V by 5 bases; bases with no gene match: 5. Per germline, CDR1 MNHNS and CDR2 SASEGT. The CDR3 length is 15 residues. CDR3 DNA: TGTGCCAGCAGTCATAGCGGGGTGGACACCGGGGAGCTGTTTTTT. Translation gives CASSHSGVDTGELFF.

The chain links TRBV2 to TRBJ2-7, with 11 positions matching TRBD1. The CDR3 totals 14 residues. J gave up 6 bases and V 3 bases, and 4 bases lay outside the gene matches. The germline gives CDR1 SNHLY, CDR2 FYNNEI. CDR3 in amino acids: CASSDPGQGVEQYF. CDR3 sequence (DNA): TGTGCCAGCAGTGATCCGGGACAGGGGGTCGAGCAGTACTTC.

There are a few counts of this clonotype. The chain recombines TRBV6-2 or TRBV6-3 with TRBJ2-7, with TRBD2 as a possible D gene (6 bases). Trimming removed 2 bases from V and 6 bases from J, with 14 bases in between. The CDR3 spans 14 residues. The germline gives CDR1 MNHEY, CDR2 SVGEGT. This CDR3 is CASSYGGLDFEQYF. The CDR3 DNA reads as TGTGCCAGCAGTTACGGGGGACTTGACTTCGAGCAGTACTTC.

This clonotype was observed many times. The CDR3 region is CASSLDPGMNTEAFF. CDR3 DNA sequence: TGTGCCAGCAGCTTGGATCCGGGCATGAACACTGAAGCTTTCTTT. The chain combines TRBV5-5 with TRBJ1-1, with D unresolved. Germline V CDR1 and CDR2: SGHKS, YYEKEE (reference sequence). Trimming took off 0 bases at V and 0 bases at J, with 9 bases between the two ends. The CDR3 loop spans 15 amino acids.